This T cell receptor beta chain was identified in a study of Ad26.COV2.S vaccination and SARS-CoV-2 variants. Study-wide findings and caveats: Substantial post-vaccination breadth of spike-specific CD8+ and CD4+ T cell responses was reported. Comparable non-spike TCR breadth was observed in vaccine and placebo recipients.

Germline lookup yields CDR1 SNHLY and CDR2 FYNNEI. The V end lost 8 bases, the J end lost 11 bases, and 18 bases lay between the germline ends. The CDR3 runs 12 residues. Treatment of the sample: roughly 20 received Ad26.COV2.S at low or high dose, single or two shots; 5 received placebo; per-sample allocation not given. At day 63 after the first vaccine or placebo injection, samples were drawn. Boston supplied an adult donor aged 18-55 years. As regards this clone: Its antigen is not known.

Clones were sequenced by immunoSEQ multiplex PCR, and TCRdb holds only the in-frame ones, with some missing. The table records about 320,000 clones, around 81% of them present only once. This material consisted of peripheral blood, taken in a trial of Ad26.COV2.S vaccine versus placebo. The genes are TRBV2 and TRBJ1-1; possibly TRBD1 for D (5 bases). The source is a person aged 18-60 years who received the Ad26.COV2.S COVID-19 vaccine or a placebo. The CDR3 sequence: CASPDVSGLAFF. Here the CDR3 DNA reads TGTGCCAGCCCTGACGTTTCGGGGCTGGCTTTCTTT.